This is a list of T cell receptor beta chains from one sample in a study of CD8+CD57+ T cells in acquired aplastic anemia. A single record per CDR3 protein comes from TCRdb applying MiXCR to the reads. This table holds about 180,000 distinct CDR3 sequences, over 40% found once. The sample consisted of sorted CD4+, CD8+, or CD8+CD57+ T cells (not recorded which) from PBMCs. All receptors come from a human donor with aplastic anemia. Both conserved end residues are part of each CDR3. The D gene is left open where the match is weak. The size of a clone is reported for some rows only, either as once, few or many, or as a class for expanded clones.

J | D | size | V | CDR3 | DNA
TRBJ2-7 | - | many | TRBV14 | CASSPSGVEQYF | TGTGCCAGCAGCCCTTCCGGGGTCGAGCAGTACTTC
TRBJ1-1 | - | - | TRBV18 | CASSPPAKGATEAFF | TGTGCCAGCTCACCTCCGGCCAAAGGGGCCACTGAAGCTTTCTTT
TRBJ1-6 | - | - | TRBV30 | CAWSVGQGNSPLHF | TGTGCCTGGAGTGTAGGCCAGGGGAATTCACCCCTCCACTTT
TRBJ1-2 | - | - | TRBV20-1 | CSAPQGGPQHSYGYTF | TGCAGTGCTCCCCAGGGAGGGCCACAACATTCTTATGGCTACACCTTC
TRBJ2-7 | TRBD2 | - | TRBV20-1 | CSAITSGAREQYF | TGCAGTGCTATTACCAGCGGGGCTCGCGAGCAGTACTTC
TRBJ1-2 | TRBD1 | - | TRBV25-1 | CASSGMTGTDGYTF | TGTGCCAGCAGTGGGATGACAGGGACGGATGGCTACACCTTC
TRBJ2-5 | TRBD2 | - | TRBV24-1 | CATSDPAGTSGRIQYF | TGTGCCACCAGTGATCCTGCCGGGACTAGCGGGAGGATCCAGTACTTC
TRBJ2-1 | - | - | TRBV7-3 | CASSGADGERFF | TGTGCCAGCAGCGGCGCCGACGGTGAGCGGTTCTTC
TRBJ2-1 | TRBD2 | many | TRBV15 | CATSTRTSDEQFF | TGTGCCACCAGCACCCGGACTAGTGATGAGCAGTTCTTC
TRBJ1-1 | - | many | TRBV27 | CASSARSMAFF | TGTGCCAGCAGTGCCCGTTCTATGGCTTTCTTT
TRBJ2-2 | - | many | TRBV19 | CASKAREGTGELFF | TGTGCCAGTAAGGCCCGCGAGGGCACCGGGGAGCTGTTTTTT
TRBJ1-6 | - | many | TRBV7-9 | CASSLVGGPGSPLHF | TGTGCCAGCAGCTTAGTAGGGGGTCCAGGCTCACCCCTCCACTTT
TRBJ2-7 | - | many | TRBV6-1 | CASSEPGLTYEQYF | TGTGCCAGCAGTGAACCCGGACTTACCTACGAGCAGTACTTC
TRBJ1-5 | TRBD1 | - | TRBV20-1 | CSARQGDTNQPQHF | TGCAGTGCTCGACAGGGGGACACCAATCAGCCCCAGCATTTT
TRBJ2-7 | TRBD1 | - | TRBV7-3 | CASSGLGQAWEQYF | TGTGCCAGCAGCGGACTGGGACAGGCCTGGGAGCAGTACTTC
TRBJ1-3 | - | - | TRBV29-1 | CSGMEGNTIYF | TGCAGCGGGATGGAAGGAAACACCATATATTTT
TRBJ2-7 | - | many | TRBV6-1 | CASSEQRQLHSYEQYF | TGTGCCAGCAGTGAACAGCGGCAACTCCACTCCTACGAGCAGTACTTC
TRBJ2-3 | TRBD1 | - | TRBV19 | CASSIKGQGRRDTQYF | TGTGCCAGTAGTATCAAGGGACAGGGGAGGAGAGATACGCAGTATTTT
TRBJ2-5 | - | many | TRBV18 | CASSPPASEPQETQYF | TGTGCCAGCTCACCACCGGCGTCGGAGCCCCAAGAGACCCAGTACTTC
TRBJ2-7 | - | - | TRBV20-1 | CSASSGAEQYF | TGCAGTGCTTCATCCGGCGCCGAGCAGTACTTC
TRBJ2-3 | TRBD1 | - | TRBV4-2 | CASSQVGQGTDTQYF | TGTGCCAGCAGCCAAGTGGGACAGGGCACAGATACGCAGTATTTT
TRBJ1-2 | - | - | TRBV11-2 | CASSTYTRAEYGGYTF | TGTGCCAGCAGCACCTATACCCGGGCCGAATATGGTGGCTACACCTTC
TRBJ2-1 | TRBD2 | - | TRBV5-1 | CASSPGLAGGQLEQFF | TGCGCCAGCAGCCCCGGACTAGCGGGAGGGCAACTTGAGCAGTTCTTC